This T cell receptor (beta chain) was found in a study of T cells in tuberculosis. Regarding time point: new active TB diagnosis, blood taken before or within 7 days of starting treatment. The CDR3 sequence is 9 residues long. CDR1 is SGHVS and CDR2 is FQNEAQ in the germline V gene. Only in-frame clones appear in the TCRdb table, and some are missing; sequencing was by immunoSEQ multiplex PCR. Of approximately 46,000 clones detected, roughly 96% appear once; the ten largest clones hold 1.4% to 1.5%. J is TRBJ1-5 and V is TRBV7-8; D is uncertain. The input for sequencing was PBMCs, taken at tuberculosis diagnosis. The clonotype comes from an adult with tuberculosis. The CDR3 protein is CGKSRTQHF. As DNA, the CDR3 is TGTGGGAAGAGCAGGACCCAGCATTTT.